The 14 T cell receptor beta chains in this list originate from one sample, sequenced in a study of T-cell memory formation after mild COVID-19. MiXCR, applied by TCRdb to the 5' RACE reads, yields one record per CDR3 protein. The table has a few hundred thousand distinct CDR3 sequences, roughly 25% seen once. Sequences were obtained from PBMCs or a T cell subset sorted from them (not recorded which). The source is an adult woman who had mild COVID-19 (a few samples of this study predate the infection). Cell type and time point are not known.

This clonotype came up a few times. The gene calls are TRBV7-3 and TRBJ2-5; TRBD1 is a possible D gene (5 bases). The CDR3 runs to 16 residues. Germline V gives CDR1 SGHTA, CDR2 FQGTGA. Trimming pared 5 bases from V and 3 bases from J, leaving 19 bases between. The CDR3 region is CASSPLAGSKKETQYF. CDR3 nucleotides: TGTGCCAGCAGCCCTCTGGCAGGGTCCAAGAAAGAGACCCAGTACTTC.

This clonotype came up a few times. This chain links TRBV12-3 or TRBV12-4 with TRBJ2-2; 9 nucleotides match TRBD1. This CDR3 region has 15 residues. V lost 3 bases, J lost 4 bases, and 3 bases stayed unmatched. CDR3 nucleotide sequence: TGTGCCAGCAGTTTTTTGACAGGGGGCACCGGGGAGCTGTTTTTT. Encoded protein: CASSFLTGGTGELFF.

The chain uses TRBV12-3 or TRBV12-4 and TRBJ2-1; 7 positions agree with TRBD2. The CDR3 loop spans 12 amino acids. Trimming took 6 bases from V and 12 from J; bases not matched to a gene: 8. The CDR3 protein is CASSPTTGGQFF. In nucleotides, the CDR3 is TGTGCCAGCAGCCCGACGACGGGGGGGCAGTTCTTC.

The chain recombines TRBV6-5 with TRBJ1-5; D is undetermined. V lost 6 bases and J lost 7, with 19 bases in between. The CDR3 is 15 residues long. Germline CDR1 and CDR2: MNHEY and SVGAGI. CDR3 residues: CASSLAYPPVQPQHF. The CDR3 DNA follows: TGTGCCAGCAGCCTGGCCTACCCTCCAGTCCAGCCCCAGCATTTT.

Ten or more counts support this clonotype. The V call is TRBV7-9, the J call TRBJ2-7, with TRBD1 matching 9 bases. Germline assignment: CDR1 SEHNR and CDR2 FQNEAQ (reference sequence). The CDR3 length is 15 residues. With V trimmed by 0 bases and J by 2 bases, 2 bases remained unmatched. For the CDR3, the DNA is TGTGCCAGCAGCTTAGCCGGGACAGGGCCCTACGAGCAGTACTTC. This encodes CASSLAGTGPYEQYF.

The rearrangement links TRBV4-2 to TRBJ1-6; 8 bases are a match to TRBD1. The CDR3 is 15 residues long. Germline lookup yields CDR1 LGHNA and CDR2 YNFKEQ. J lost 9 bases, V lost 2 bases, and 6 bases had no gene match. This chain's CDR3 is CASSQSRTGSSPLHF. Here the CDR3 DNA reads TGTGCCAGCAGCCAATCCCGGACAGGGAGTTCACCCCTCCACTTT.

The chain combines TRBV29-1 with TRBJ1-2, with a possible D match to TRBD1 (5 bases). Germline V gene lookup returns CDR1 SQVTM and CDR2 ANQGSEA. Trimming stripped 4 bases from V and 1 base from J, with 13 bases between. This CDR3 contains 14 residues. CDR3 region: CSVAGTANNYGYTF. In DNA, the CDR3 is TGCAGCGTTGCCGGGACGGCAAATAACTATGGCTACACCTTC.

This sequence joins TRBV6-2 or TRBV6-3 and TRBJ2-1; D might be TRBD2 (6 bases). This CDR3 has 17 residues. The V end lost 5 bases, the J end lost 6 bases, and 23 bases lay between the germline ends. The V gene's germline CDR1 is MNHEY and CDR2 SVGEGT. CDR3 sequence (DNA): TGTGCCAGCAGTCCACAAATTCGGGACTTGATGGGCAATGAGCAGTTCTTC. Protein product: CASSPQIRDLMGNEQFF.

CDR3 sequence: CASSLVGRAGGQETQYF. The CDR3 DNA is TGCGCCAGCAGCTTGGTCGGACGTGCGGGAGGGCAAGAGACCCAGTACTTC. The gene calls are TRBV5-1 and TRBJ2-5; 9 nucleotides agree with TRBD2. This CDR3 contains 17 residues. V lost 0 bases to trimming and J lost 2 bases; unmatched junction nucleotides: 8. Germline-derived CDR1 and CDR2 are SGHRS and YFSETQ.

The V call is TRBV4-2, the J call TRBJ2-1, with D perhaps TRBD2 (7 bases). The V and J ends lost 0 bases and 9 bases respectively, with 15 bases between them. The CDR3 length is 15 residues. Germline V gene sequence: CDR1 LGHNA, CDR2 YNFKEQ. The CDR3 is CASSQDGAGAGEQFF. CDR3 sequence (DNA): TGTGCCAGCAGCCAAGATGGGGCGGGGGCAGGTGAGCAGTTCTTC.

The chain joins TRBV12-3 or TRBV12-4 to TRBJ2-5; maybe TRBD1 (5 bases). V was cut by 5 bases and J by 5 bases, with 15 bases left in between. This CDR3 has 14 residues. The CDR3 loop reads CASSPKRGGETQYF. CDR3 nucleotides: TGTGCCAGCAGTCCCAAAAGGGGTGGTGAGACCCAGTACTTC.

The sample holds a few counts of this clonotype. V and J are TRBV7-2 and TRBJ1-6; D call uncertain. V was clipped by 1 base and J by 10 bases, with 8 bases between them. Germline V lookup: CDR1 SGHTA, CDR2 FQGNSA. CDR3 length equals 13 residues. The CDR3 sequence is CASSLGFWSPLHF. In DNA form, the CDR3 reads TGTGCCAGCAGCTTAGGATTCTGGTCACCCCTCCACTTT.

The chain has TRBV4-2 and TRBJ1-2; D remains ambiguous. Germline CDR1 and CDR2: LGHNA and YNFKEQ. CDR3 length: 16 amino acids. Trimming pared 2 bases from V and 0 bases from J, leaving 13 bases between. The chain's CDR3 is CASSQQLQETNYGYTF. CDR3 DNA sequence: TGTGCCAGCAGCCAACAACTTCAGGAGACTAACTATGGCTACACCTTC.

V is TRBV6-4 and J is TRBJ2-3, with a weak D call TRBD2 (6 bases). Germline assignment: CDR1 MRHNA and CDR2 SNTAGT. There are 14 residues in the CDR3. Trimming removed 7 bases at V and 0 bases at J, with 11 bases between. The CDR3 region has the DNA TGTGCCAGCAAGGGCGGGGCTAGCACAGATACGCAGTATTTT. It encodes CASKGGASTDTQYF.